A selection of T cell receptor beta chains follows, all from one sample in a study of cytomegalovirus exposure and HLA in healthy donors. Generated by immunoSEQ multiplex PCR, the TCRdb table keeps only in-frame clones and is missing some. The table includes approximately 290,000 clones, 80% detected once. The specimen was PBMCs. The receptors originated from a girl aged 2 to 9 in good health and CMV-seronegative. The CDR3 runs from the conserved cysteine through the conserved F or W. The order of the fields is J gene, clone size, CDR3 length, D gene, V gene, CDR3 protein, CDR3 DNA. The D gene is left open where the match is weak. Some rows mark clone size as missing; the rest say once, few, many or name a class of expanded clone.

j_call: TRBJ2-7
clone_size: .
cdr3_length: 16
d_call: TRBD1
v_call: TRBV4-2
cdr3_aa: CASSQDQDRASYEQYF
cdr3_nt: TGTGCCAGCAGCCAAGATCAGGACAGGGCTTCCTACGAGCAGTACTTC

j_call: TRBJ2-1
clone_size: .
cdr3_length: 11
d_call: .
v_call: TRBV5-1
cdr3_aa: CASSLVGAYFF
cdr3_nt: TGCGCCAGCAGCTTGGTAGGGGCTTATTTCTTC

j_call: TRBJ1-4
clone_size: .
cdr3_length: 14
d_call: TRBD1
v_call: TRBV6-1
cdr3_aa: CASRAGQTNEKLFF
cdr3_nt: TGTGCCAGCAGGGCGGGACAGACTAATGAAAAACTGTTTTTT

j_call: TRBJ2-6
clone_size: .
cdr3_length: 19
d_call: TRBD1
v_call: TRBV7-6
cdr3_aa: CASSLAGTGKSLGANVLTF
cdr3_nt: TGTGCCAGCAGCTTAGCCGGGACAGGGAAAAGCCTCGGGGCCAACGTCCTGACTTTC

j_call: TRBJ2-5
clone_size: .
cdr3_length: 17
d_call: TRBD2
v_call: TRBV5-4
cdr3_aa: CASSSGTSGGRGETQYF
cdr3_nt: TGTGCCAGCAGCTCCGGGACTAGCGGGGGGCGAGGAGAGACCCAGTACTTC

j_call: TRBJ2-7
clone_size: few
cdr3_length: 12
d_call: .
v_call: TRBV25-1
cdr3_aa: CASSAGAYEQYF
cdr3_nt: TGTGCCAGCTCCGCCGGGGCCTACGAGCAGTACTTC

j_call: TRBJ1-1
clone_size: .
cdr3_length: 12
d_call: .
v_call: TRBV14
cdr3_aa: CASSLMNTEAFF
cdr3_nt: TGTGCCAGCAGCCTTATGAACACTGAAGCTTTCTTT

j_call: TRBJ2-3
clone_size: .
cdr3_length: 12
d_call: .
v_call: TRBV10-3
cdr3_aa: CAISTSTDTQYF
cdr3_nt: TGTGCCATCAGCACTAGCACAGATACGCAGTATTTT

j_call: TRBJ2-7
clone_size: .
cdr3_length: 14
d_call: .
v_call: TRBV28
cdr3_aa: CASSETGEVYEQYF
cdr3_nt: TGTGCCAGCAGCGAAACAGGGGAGGTGTACGAGCAGTACTTC

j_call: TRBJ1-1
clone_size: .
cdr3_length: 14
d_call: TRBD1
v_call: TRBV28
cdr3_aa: CASSLGQGNTEAFF
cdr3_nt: TGTGCCAGCAGTTTGGGACAGGGGAACACTGAAGCTTTCTTT

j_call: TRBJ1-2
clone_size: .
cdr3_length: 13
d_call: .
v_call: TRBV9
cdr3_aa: CASSVAYRYGYTF
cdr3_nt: TGTGCCAGCAGCGTAGCTTATCGCTATGGCTACACCTTC

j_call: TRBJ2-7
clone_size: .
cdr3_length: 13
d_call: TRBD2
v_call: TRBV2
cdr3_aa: CASSVASGYEQYF
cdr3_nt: TGTGCCAGCAGTGTGGCTAGCGGTTACGAGCAGTACTTC

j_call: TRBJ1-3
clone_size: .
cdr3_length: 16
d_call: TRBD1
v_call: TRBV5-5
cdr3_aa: CASSRGQASSGNTIYF
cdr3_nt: TGTGCCAGCAGCCGGGGACAGGCGAGCTCTGGAAACACCATATATTTT

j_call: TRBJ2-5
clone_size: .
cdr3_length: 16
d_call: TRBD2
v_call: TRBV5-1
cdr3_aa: CASSLAPGLPQETQYF
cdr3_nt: TGCGCCAGCAGCTTGGCTCCGGGACTACCACAAGAGACCCAGTACTTC

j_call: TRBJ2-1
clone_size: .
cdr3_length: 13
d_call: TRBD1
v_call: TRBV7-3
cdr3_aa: CASSSGQNNEQFF
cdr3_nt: TGTGCCAGCAGCTCGGGACAGAACAATGAGCAGTTCTTC

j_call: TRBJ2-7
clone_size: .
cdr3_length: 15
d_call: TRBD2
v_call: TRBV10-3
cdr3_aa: CAIMRAGANSYEQYF
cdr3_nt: TGTGCCATCATGAGAGCGGGAGCCAACTCCTACGAGCAGTACTTC

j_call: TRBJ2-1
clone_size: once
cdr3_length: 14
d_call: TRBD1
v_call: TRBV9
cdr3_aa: CASSDGTGWNEQFF
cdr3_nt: TGTGCCAGCAGCGACGGGACAGGGTGGAATGAGCAGTTCTTC

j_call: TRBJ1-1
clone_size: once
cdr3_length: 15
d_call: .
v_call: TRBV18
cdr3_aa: CASSPIQGRSTEAFF
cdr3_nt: TGTGCCAGCTCACCTATACAGGGTAGGTCAACTGAAGCTTTCTTT

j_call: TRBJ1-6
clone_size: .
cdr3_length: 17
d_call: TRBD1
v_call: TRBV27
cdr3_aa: CASSPYFDRDGPSPLHF
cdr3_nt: TGTGCCAGCAGTCCCTACTTCGACAGGGACGGGCCTTCACCCCTCCACTTT